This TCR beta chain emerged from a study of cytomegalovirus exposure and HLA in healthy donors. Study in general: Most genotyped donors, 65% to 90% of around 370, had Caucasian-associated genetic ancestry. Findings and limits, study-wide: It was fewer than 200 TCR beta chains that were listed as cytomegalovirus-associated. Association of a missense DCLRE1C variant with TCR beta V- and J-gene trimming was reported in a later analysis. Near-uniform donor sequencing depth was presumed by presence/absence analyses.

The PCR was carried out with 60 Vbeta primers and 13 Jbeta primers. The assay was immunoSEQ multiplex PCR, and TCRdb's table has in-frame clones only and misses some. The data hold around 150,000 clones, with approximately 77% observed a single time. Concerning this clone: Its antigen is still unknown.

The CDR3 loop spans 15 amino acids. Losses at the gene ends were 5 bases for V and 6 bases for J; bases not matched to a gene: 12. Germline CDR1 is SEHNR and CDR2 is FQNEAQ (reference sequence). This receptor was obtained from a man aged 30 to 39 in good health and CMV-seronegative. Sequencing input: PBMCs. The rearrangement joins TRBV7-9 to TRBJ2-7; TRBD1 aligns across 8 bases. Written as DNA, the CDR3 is TGTGCCAGCAGCGTCATAAGGACAGGGTCCCCCGAGCAGTACTTC. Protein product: CASSVIRTGSPEQYF.